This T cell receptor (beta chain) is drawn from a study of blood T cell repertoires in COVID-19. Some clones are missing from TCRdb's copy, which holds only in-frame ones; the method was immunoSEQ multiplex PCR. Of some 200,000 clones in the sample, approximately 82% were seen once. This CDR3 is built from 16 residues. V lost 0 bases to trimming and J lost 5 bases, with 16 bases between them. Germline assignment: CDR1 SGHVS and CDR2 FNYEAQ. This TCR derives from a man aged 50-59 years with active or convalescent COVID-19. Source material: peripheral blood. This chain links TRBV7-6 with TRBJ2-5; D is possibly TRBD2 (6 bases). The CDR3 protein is CASSLARLARGETQYF. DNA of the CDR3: TGTGCCAGCAGCTTAGCGCGGCTAGCCCGGGGGGAGACCCAGTACTTC. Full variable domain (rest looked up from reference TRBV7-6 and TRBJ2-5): GAGVSQSPRYKVTKRGQDVALRCDPISGHVSLYWYRQALGQGPEFLTYFNYEAQQDKSGLPNDRFSAERPEGSISTLTIQRTEQRDSAMYRCASSLARLARGETQYFGPGTRLLVL.